This T cell receptor beta chain was sequenced during a study of CD8 T cells in Susac syndrome. Across the study: Active disease was present in 5 or 6 of the sequenced Susac syndrome patients, and remission in fewer than 10. Whole-study findings and limits: The CD4+ T cell repertoires, which came from Susac syndrome patients, showed no sign of clonal expansion. As acknowledged by the study, its TCR sequencing and HLA analysis included a relatively small number of individuals.

CDR1 is MGHRA and CDR2 is YSYEKL in the germline V gene. CDR3 length equals 18 residues. V lost 4 bases to trimming and J lost 6 bases, with 25 bases between them. With respect to this clonotype: Its specificity is not known.

An input of about 0.5 to 1 ug of RNA was subjected to reverse transcription using random hexamers. TCRdb processed the immunoSEQ multiplex PCR reads anew with MiXCR; each CDR3 protein has one entry. The sample has about 200,000 distinct CDR3 sequences, 90% to 95% seen once. J is TRBJ2-4 and V is TRBV4-1; maybe TRBD2 (5 bases). The receptor was isolated from a human donor with Susac syndrome. The sample consisted of CD4+ T cells from PBMCs. The CDR3 protein is CASSLILVSTGMRNIQYF. CDR3 DNA: TGCGCCAGCAGCCTTATACTAGTTTCAACTGGTATGAGAAACATTCAGTACTTC.